The 21 T cell receptor beta chains below come from one sample, sequenced in a study of early T cells in non-severe SARS-CoV-2 infection. One entry per CDR3 protein results from TCRdb running MiXCR on the 5' RACE reads. This table holds some 49,000 distinct CDR3 sequences, about 4.2% found once. The sample taken for sequencing was whole blood. These TCRs come from an adult who was a healthcare worker with PCR-confirmed SARS-CoV-2 infection or an uninfected control (not recorded which).

This clonotype was detected only a few times. The chain couples TRBV12-3 or TRBV12-4 to TRBJ2-5, with D possibly being TRBD2 (5 bases). The CDR3 covers 13 residues. With 6 bases removed from V and 5 bases from J, the gap between germline ends came to 13 bases. The CDR3 sequence is CASRATAGETQYF. The CDR3 bases are TGTGCCAGCAGGGCGACTGCGGGCGAGACCCAGTACTTC.

This clonotype has more than one count but fewer than ten. This chain connects TRBV20-1 to TRBJ2-5, with D possibly matching TRBD2 (7 bases). Per the germline V gene, CDR1 is DFQATT and CDR2 is SNEGSKA (reference sequence). V was clipped by 0 bases and J by 0 bases, with 17 bases between them. This CDR3 is built from 17 residues. The CDR3 nucleotides read TGCAGTGCTAGAGAATCAAGGACTAGGGGGTACCAAGAGACCCAGTACTTC. Protein: CSARESRTRGYQETQYF.

In this sample, this clonotype turned up many times. The chain employs TRBV10-3 and TRBJ2-3; 8 nucleotides line up with TRBD2. Germline loops: CDR1 ENHRY, CDR2 SYGVKD. J was trimmed by 3 bases and V by 8 bases; bases with no gene match: 13. The CDR3 sequence is 16 residues long. The DNA for the CDR3 is TGTGCCATCTCTGGAGCGGGAGAAGGTGCAACAGATACGCAGTATTTT. Amino acid sequence: CAISGAGEGATDTQYF.

The chain recombines TRBV27 with TRBJ1-4; D is possibly TRBD1 (5 bases). CDR1 and CDR2 (germline): MNHEY, SMNVEV (reference sequence). Trimming removed 5 bases at V and 3 bases at J, with 16 bases between. The CDR3 runs to 16 residues. DNA of the CDR3: TGTGCCAGCAGTCCCCCCCGGGACGGACCTAATGAAAAACTGTTTTTT. Its translation: CASSPPRDGPNEKLFF.

There are many counts of this clonotype. V and J are TRBV10-3 and TRBJ2-1; the D gene is possibly TRBD2 (6 bases). The CDR3 totals 14 residues. The V end was cut by 6 bases, the J end by 8 bases, with 17 bases between. The V gene's germline CDR1 is ENHRY and CDR2 SYGVKD. The CDR3 protein is CAISANSREDEQFF. The CDR3 coding sequence is TGTGCCATCAGCGCCAATTCCAGGGAGGATGAGCAGTTCTTC.

The chain has TRBV28 and TRBJ1-1; TRBD1 agrees at 7 bases. This CDR3 contains 15 residues. Germline CDR1 and CDR2: MDHEN and SYDVKM. V gave up 6 bases and J gave up 0 bases; unmatched junction bases: 7. The chain's CDR3 is CASRQETGVNTEAFF. CDR3 DNA: TGTGCCAGCAGACAAGAAACAGGGGTGAACACTGAAGCTTTCTTT.

This chain joins TRBV7-3 and TRBJ2-7; 11 bases fit TRBD2. The CDR3 spans 15 residues. Germline CDR1 SGHTA, CDR2 FQGTGA. V shed 5 bases and J 5 bases; nucleotides not matched to a gene: 8. CDR3 protein: CASSQRLAGLNEQYF. The CDR3 nucleotides are TGTGCCAGCAGCCAAAGACTAGCGGGGCTGAACGAGCAGTACTTC. The whole variable domain, filled in from reference TRBV7-3 and TRBJ2-7, reads GAGVSQTPSNKVTEKGKYVELRCDPISGHTALYWYRQSLGQGPEFLIYFQGTGAADDSGLPNDRFFAVRPEGSVSTLKIQRTERGDSAVYLCASSQRLAGLNEQYFGPGTRLTVT.

The chain joins TRBV4-1 to TRBJ2-7, with 13 bases fitting TRBD2. V lost 1 base and J lost 6; bases outside the gene matches: 6. Germline assignment: CDR1 MGHRA and CDR2 YSYEKL. The CDR3 consists of 16 residues. The CDR3 DNA sequence: TGCGCCAGCAGCCAAGGACTAGCGGGAGGAGGTTTCGAGCAGTACTTC. Translating gives CASSQGLAGGGFEQYF.

This clonotype was recorded at least ten times. V is TRBV5-1 and J is TRBJ2-7, with D unresolved. CDR1 and CDR2 from the germline V gene are SGHRS and YFSETQ. There are 13 residues in the CDR3. V was cut by 2 bases and J by 3 bases, with 9 bases left in between. CDR3 protein: CASSFDIIYEQYF. Written as DNA, the CDR3 is TGCGCCAGCAGCTTTGACATTATCTACGAGCAGTACTTC. Full variable domain (rest looked up from reference TRBV5-1 and TRBJ2-7): KAGVTQTPRYLIKTRGQQVTLSCSPISGHRSVSWYQQTPGQGLQFLFEYFSETQRNKGNFPGRFSGRQFSNSRSEMNVSTLELGDSALYLCASSFDIIYEQYFGPGTRLTVT.

This clonotype was counted at least ten times. The chain recombines TRBV6-1 with TRBJ2-3; 8 bases map to TRBD2. Germline values: CDR1 MNHNS, CDR2 SASEGT. The CDR3 is 13 residues long. The V gene end was trimmed by 10 bases and the J gene end by 4 bases; junction bases not matched to a gene: 7. This chain's CDR3 is CAIRGGGADTQYF. CDR3 nucleotide sequence: TGTGCCATCCGGGGGGGTGGAGCAGATACGCAGTATTTT.

This clonotype has ten or more counts. The chain combines TRBV7-2 with TRBJ2-2; D is ambiguous. CDR1 is SGHTA and CDR2 is FQGNSA in the germline V gene. The ends were cut back, 3 bases at V and 5 bases at J, with 10 bases in the middle. This CDR3 comprises 14 residues. The CDR3 sequence is CASSLFGLTGELFF. DNA of the CDR3: TGTGCCAGCAGCTTGTTCGGGCTGACCGGGGAGCTGTTTTTT.

Here the CDR3 reads CASMPEGAYGHTF. CDR3 in DNA: TGTGCCAGCATGCCGGAGGGGGCGTATGGTCACACCTTC. The V gene is TRBV27, the J gene TRBJ1-2; 7 positions agree with TRBD1. V gave up 7 bases and J gave up 12 bases; unmatched junction bases: 14. The CDR3 sequence is 13 residues long. Germline V gene lookup returns CDR1 MNHEY and CDR2 SMNVEV (reference sequence).

This clonotype came up many times. V gene TRBV5-1 combines with J gene TRBJ2-1; D remains ambiguous. This CDR3 has 11 residues. The V gene's germline CDR1 is SGHRS and CDR2 YFSETQ. Trimming took 4 bases from V and 9 from J, leaving 8 bases between them. CDR3 sequence reads: CASSKSGEQFF. CDR3 bases: TGCGCCAGCAGCAAATCCGGTGAGCAGTTCTTC.

This clonotype was seen many times. The chain uses TRBV19 and TRBJ2-7, with TRBD1 matching 9 bases. Trimming removed 11 bases from V and 4 bases from J; junction bases left unmatched: 15. The CDR3 is 15 amino acids. CDR1 is LNHDA, CDR2 SQIVND, per germline (reference sequence). CDR3 DNA: TGTGCCCCGCCCCGCCGGGGACAGGGACCATACGAGCAGTACTTC. It specifies CAPPRRGQGPYEQYF.

This clonotype showed up many times. The chain carries TRBV7-2 and TRBJ2-7; 9 bases agree with TRBD1. This CDR3 contains 15 residues. Germline lookup yields CDR1 SGHTA and CDR2 FQGNSA. With V trimmed by 5 bases and J by 10 bases, 15 bases remained unmatched. CDR3 nucleotides: TGTGCCAGCAGCACGCGGACAGGGGCACTTTCAGAACAGTACTTC. Protein sequence: CASSTRTGALSEQYF.

This clonotype was picked up a small number of times. V gene TRBV12-3 or TRBV12-4 combines with J gene TRBJ1-1; D possibly corresponds to TRBD1 (5 bases). The V gene lost 5 bases and the J gene lost 6 bases, with 16 bases spanning the gap. The CDR3 has 14 residues. CDR3 loop: CASSLRRGDPEAFF. The CDR3 DNA follows: TGTGCCAGCAGTCTACGGCGGGGGGACCCTGAAGCTTTCTTT.

This clonotype was detected many times. The gene calls are TRBV10-3 and TRBJ2-1; D is unclear. This CDR3 is 13 amino acids long. V dropped 0 bases and J dropped 7 bases, with 7 bases sitting between them. Germline-derived CDR1 and CDR2 are ENHRY and SYGVKD. The CDR3 here is CAISESTRNEQFF. CDR3 coding DNA: TGTGCCATCAGTGAGTCGACTCGGAATGAGCAGTTCTTC.

A word on this clonotype: A single base separates this from a much larger clone, so it may be a read error. This sequence joins TRBV7-6 and TRBJ2-3; 7 positions agree with TRBD1. V shed 6 bases, J shed 2 bases, and the junction held 2 bases outside the gene matches. Germline CDR1 SGHVS, CDR2 FNYEAQ. CDR3 length: 13 residues. The DNA for the CDR3 is TGTGCCAGCAGGGGACAGAACACAGATACGCAGTATTTT. Its protein product is CASRGQNTDTQYF.

This clonotype was detected only a few times. The rearrangement links TRBV30 to TRBJ1-5; no definite D call. The CDR3 extends over 11 amino acids. Trimming removed 0 bases at V and 6 bases at J, with 3 bases between. Germline assignment: CDR1 GTSNPN and CDR2 SVGIG (reference sequence). The CDR3: CAWSVGQPQHF. The DNA of the CDR3 is TGTGCCTGGAGTGTAGGTCAGCCCCAGCATTTT.

This clonotype occurred many times. The chain has TRBV11-2 and TRBJ1-1; D gene unclear. Germline V CDR1 and CDR2: SGHAT, FQNNGV. Trimming shortened V by 3 bases and J by 4 bases, and 6 bases separated the two germline ends. The CDR3 runs 12 residues. The CDR3 nucleotides read TGTGCCAGCAGCTTGCGGCCCACTGAAGCTTTCTTT. Its protein product is CASSLRPTEAFF. The full variable domain, with the rest looked up from reference TRBV11-2 and TRBJ1-1, is EAGVAQSPRYKIIEKRQSVAFWCNPISGHATLYWYQQILGQGPKLLIQFQNNGVVDDSQLPKDRFSAERLKGVDSTLKIQPAKLEDSAVYLCASSLRPTEAFFGQGTRLTVV.

This clonotype was picked up a small number of times. The chain recombines TRBV2 with TRBJ2-3; 8 bases align to TRBD1. Germline V gene data show CDR1 as SNHLY and CDR2 as FYNNEI. With 1 base clipped from V and 1 base from J, the junction kept 1 base outside the gene matches. The CDR3 has 15 residues. CDR3 DNA: TGTGCCAGCAGTGAAGGGGGACAGGGCACAGATACGCAGTATTTT. It codes for CASSEGGQGTDTQYF.